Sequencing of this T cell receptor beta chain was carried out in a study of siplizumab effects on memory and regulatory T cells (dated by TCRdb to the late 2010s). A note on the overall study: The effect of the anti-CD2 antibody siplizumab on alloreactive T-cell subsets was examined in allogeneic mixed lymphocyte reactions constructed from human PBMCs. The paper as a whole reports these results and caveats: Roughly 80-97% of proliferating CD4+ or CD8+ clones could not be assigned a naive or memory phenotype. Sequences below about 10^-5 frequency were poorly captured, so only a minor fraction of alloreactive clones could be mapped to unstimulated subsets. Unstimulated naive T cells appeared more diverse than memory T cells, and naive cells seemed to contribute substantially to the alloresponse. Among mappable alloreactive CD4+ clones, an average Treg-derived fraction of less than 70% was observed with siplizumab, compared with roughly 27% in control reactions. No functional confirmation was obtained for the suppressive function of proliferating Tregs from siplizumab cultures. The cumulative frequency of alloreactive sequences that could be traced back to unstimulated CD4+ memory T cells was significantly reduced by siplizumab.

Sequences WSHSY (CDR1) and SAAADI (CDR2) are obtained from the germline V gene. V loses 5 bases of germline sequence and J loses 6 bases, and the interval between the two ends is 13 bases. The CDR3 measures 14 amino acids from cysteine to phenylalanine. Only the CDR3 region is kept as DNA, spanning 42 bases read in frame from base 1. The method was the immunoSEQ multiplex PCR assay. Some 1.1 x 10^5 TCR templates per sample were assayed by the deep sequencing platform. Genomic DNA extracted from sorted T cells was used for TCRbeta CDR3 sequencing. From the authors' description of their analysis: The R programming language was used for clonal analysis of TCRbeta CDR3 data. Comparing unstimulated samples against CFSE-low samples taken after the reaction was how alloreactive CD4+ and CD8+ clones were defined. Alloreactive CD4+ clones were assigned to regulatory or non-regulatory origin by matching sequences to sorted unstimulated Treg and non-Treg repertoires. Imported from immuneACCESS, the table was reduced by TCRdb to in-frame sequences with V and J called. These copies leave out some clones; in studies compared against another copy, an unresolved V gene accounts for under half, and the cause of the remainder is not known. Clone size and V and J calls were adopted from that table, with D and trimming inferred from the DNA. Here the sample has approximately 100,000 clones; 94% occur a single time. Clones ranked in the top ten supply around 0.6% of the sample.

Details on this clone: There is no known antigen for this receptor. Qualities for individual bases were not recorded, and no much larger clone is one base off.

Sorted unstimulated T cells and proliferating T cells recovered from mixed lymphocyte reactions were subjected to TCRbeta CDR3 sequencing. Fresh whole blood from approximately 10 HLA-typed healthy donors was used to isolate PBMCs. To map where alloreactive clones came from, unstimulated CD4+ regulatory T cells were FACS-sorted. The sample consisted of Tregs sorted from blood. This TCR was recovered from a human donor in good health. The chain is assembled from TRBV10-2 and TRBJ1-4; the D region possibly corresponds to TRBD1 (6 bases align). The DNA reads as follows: TGCGCCAGCAGTCTCTCGACAGGATATGAAAAACTGTTTTTT. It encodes CASSLSTGYEKLFF.